A selection of T cell receptor beta chains follows, all from one sample in a study of T-cell reconstitution after alpha-beta-depleted transplantation in children. TCRdb redid the calling of the PCR reads with MiXCR, one entry per CDR3 protein. There are a few hundred thousand distinct CDR3 sequences in the sample; 10% occur only once, and roughly 2.5% lies in the top ten. The sample here was PBMCs from the stem cell graft donor, taken from the stem cell graft. Every receptor here comes from a human donor who donated a stem cell graft to a child with acute lymphoblastic leukemia. The CDR3 runs from the conserved cysteine through the conserved F or W. Fields, in order: clone size, V gene, D gene, J gene, CDR3 DNA, CDR3 protein. A D gene is named only where the DNA matches it firmly. The size of a clone is reported for some rows only, either as once, few or many, or as a class for expanded clones.

NA	TRBV5-4	NA	TRBJ2-1	TGTGCCAGCAGCTTGGGGACTATCAATGAGCAGTTCTTC	CASSLGTINEQFF
few	TRBV7-2	NA	TRBJ2-3	TGTGCCAGCAGCTTGGACAGAGGGGATACGCAGTATTTT	CASSLDRGDTQYF
many	TRBV7-2	NA	TRBJ2-7	TGTGCCAGCAGCAACTACAGGATTACCTACGAGCAGTACTTC	CASSNYRITYEQYF
few	TRBV18	NA	TRBJ1-1	TGTGCCAGCTCACCACCGTGGGGAGTTTCGAACACTGAAGCTTTCTTT	CASSPPWGVSNTEAFF
few	TRBV27	TRBD2	TRBJ2-3	TGTGCCAGCAGTCCTCGACTCCCGGGACTAGCGGGAGCTAAAACCGATACGCAGTATTTT	CASSPRLPGLAGAKTDTQYF
NA	TRBV5-1	TRBD2	TRBJ2-7	TGCGCCAGCAGCTTGGCATTGGGACTAGCAGCCTACGAGCAGTACTTC	CASSLALGLAAYEQYF
NA	TRBV25-1	TRBD2	TRBJ2-1	TGTGCCAGCAGTGGCCTACTAGCGGGTTCCTACAATGAGCAGTTCTTC	CASSGLLAGSYNEQFF
few	TRBV20-1	NA	TRBJ2-7	TGCAGTGCTAGAGTTCCTGGGTTCGACAGCGAGCAGTACTTC	CSARVPGFDSEQYF
NA	TRBV12-3/TRBV12-4	TRBD1	TRBJ2-2	TGTGCCAGCCAACAGGGGGCGGGCACCGGGGAGCTGTTTTTT	CASQQGAGTGELFF
few	TRBV20-1	NA	TRBJ2-3	TGCAGTGCTACTTTACAAGGCGGGAGCACAGATACGCAGTATTTT	CSATLQGGSTDTQYF
NA	TRBV4-3	NA	TRBJ1-4	TGCGCCAGCAGCCAAGGGAGGTCACCAGAAAAACTGTTTTTT	CASSQGRSPEKLFF
few	TRBV20-1	TRBD2	TRBJ2-3	TGCAGTGCTAGAGGGACTAGCGGGAGGGACACAGATACGCAGTATTTT	CSARGTSGRDTDTQYF
NA	TRBV7-9	TRBD2	TRBJ2-1	TGTGCCAGCAGCTTCGGACTAGCGGGAGTTGGCAATGAGCAGTTCTTC	CASSFGLAGVGNEQFF
NA	TRBV25-1	NA	TRBJ1-3	TGTGCCAGCAGTGAGGGCAGGGCCGGAAACACCATATATTTT	CASSEGRAGNTIYF
NA	TRBV5-1	NA	TRBJ2-7	TGCGCCAGCAGCGGCTCGGGGACAACCCACGAGCAGTACTTC	CASSGSGTTHEQYF
NA	TRBV20-1	TRBD2	TRBJ2-3	TGCAGTTCCAGACTAGCGGGAGTAGATACGCAGTATTTT	CSSRLAGVDTQYF
NA	TRBV4-2	TRBD2	TRBJ2-5	TGTGCCAGCAGCCAAGAAGGCCTCGGGACTAGCGCACAAGAGACCCAGTACTTC	CASSQEGLGTSAQETQYF
few	TRBV28	TRBD2	TRBJ2-3	TGTGCCAGCAGTTTGCGCTCTAGCGGGAGGGTTCATGCTGATACGCAGTATTTT	CASSLRSSGRVHADTQYF
NA	TRBV4-3	TRBD2	TRBJ2-1	TGCGCCAGCAGCCAAGCGGGAGGCAAGGCGAATGAGCAGTTCTTC	CASSQAGGKANEQFF
few	TRBV6-5	TRBD2	TRBJ2-1	TGTGCCAGCAGTTACAGTGATCCCAGCGGGATCTACAATGAGCAGTTCTTC	CASSYSDPSGIYNEQFF
NA	TRBV12-3/TRBV12-4	NA	TRBJ1-5	TGTGCCAGCAGTTTATGGTACCGGACTCAGCCCCAGCATTTT	CASSLWYRTQPQHF
NA	TRBV7-2	NA	TRBJ2-1	TGTGCCAGCAGCTTAGGCTCAGTCAAAGTGCAGTTCTTC	CASSLGSVKVQFF
NA	TRBV20-1	NA	TRBJ2-1	TGCAGTGCTAGGGACCCCTGGGGGAATGAGCAGTTCTTC	CSARDPWGNEQFF
many	TRBV28	TRBD1	TRBJ2-1	TGTGCCAGCAGTTTCTGGGACAGGGTCACCTACAATGAGCAGTTCTTC	CASSFWDRVTYNEQFF
NA	TRBV7-9	NA	TRBJ2-5	TGTGCCAGCAGCGGCCGGGACTCCCAAGAGACCCAGTACTTC	CASSGRDSQETQYF
NA	TRBV12-5	NA	TRBJ1-1	TGTGCTAGTGGTTTGGGGGGGTTTAGGGTTGCTTTCTTT	CASGLGGFRVAFF
many	TRBV4-1	TRBD1	TRBJ2-7	TGCGCCAGCAGCCCGACAGGGGGCCCCTTCTCCTACGAGCAGTACTTC	CASSPTGGPFSYEQYF
few	TRBV7-2	NA	TRBJ2-3	TGTGCCAGCAGCTTAGACGGACCTAGCACAGATACGCAGTATTTT	CASSLDGPSTDTQYF
few	TRBV18	NA	TRBJ2-3	TGTGCCACTTCAGGGGAGGCAGATACGCAGTATTTT	CATSGEADTQYF
few	TRBV20-1	NA	TRBJ1-1	TGCAGTGCTAGGTCTGACTTGAACACTGAAGCTTTCTTT	CSARSDLNTEAFF
few	TRBV6-5	TRBD1	TRBJ2-1	TGTGCCAGCAGTTATGGGACAGGGTACAATGAGCAGTTCTTC	CASSYGTGYNEQFF